The TCR beta chain described here comes from a study of blood T cell repertoires in COVID-19. This clone has a single count. The junction had 3 bases not matched to a gene; V was cut back by 2 bases and J by 5 bases. The length of the CDR3 is 15 residues. Per the germline V gene, CDR1 is SGHTA and CDR2 is FQGNSA. Categorization into cohorts depended on clinical history that participants reported. Per the original data handling: Scientists estimated how many nucleated cells there were by amplifying reference gene primers. Profiling relied on immunoSEQ multiplex PCR, and the TCRdb table lists in-frame clones only, not all of them. That table supplies the V and J calls and clone size; D and trimming were determined from the DNA. Of 300,000 to 350,000 clones in the sample, 80% to 90% were seen once.

The chain carries TRBV7-2 and TRBJ2-1; 10 bases are a match to TRBD2. This sequence was found in a woman in her thirties or forties with acute COVID-19. Sequenced input: PBMCs or T cells enriched from blood (not recorded which). The CDR3 nucleotides are TGTGCCAGCAGCTTATTAGCGGGGGGCCACAATGAGCAGTTCTTC. This encodes CASSLLAGGHNEQFF.